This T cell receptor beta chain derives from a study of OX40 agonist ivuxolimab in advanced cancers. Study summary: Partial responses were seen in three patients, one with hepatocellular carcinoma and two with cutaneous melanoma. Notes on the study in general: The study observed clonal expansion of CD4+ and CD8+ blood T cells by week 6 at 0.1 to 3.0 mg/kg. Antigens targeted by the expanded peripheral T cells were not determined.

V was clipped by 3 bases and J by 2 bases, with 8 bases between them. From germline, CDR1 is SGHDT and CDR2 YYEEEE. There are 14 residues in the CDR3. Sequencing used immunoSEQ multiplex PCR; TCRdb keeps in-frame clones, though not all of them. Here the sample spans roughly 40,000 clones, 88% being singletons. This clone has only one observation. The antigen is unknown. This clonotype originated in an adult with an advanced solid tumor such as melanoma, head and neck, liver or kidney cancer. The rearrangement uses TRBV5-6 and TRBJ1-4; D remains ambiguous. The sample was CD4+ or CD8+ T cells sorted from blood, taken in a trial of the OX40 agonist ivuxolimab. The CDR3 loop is CASSSPLTNEKLFF. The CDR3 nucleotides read TGTGCCAGCAGCTCCCCGCTGACTAATGAAAAACTGTTTTTT. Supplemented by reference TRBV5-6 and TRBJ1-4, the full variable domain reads DAGVTQSPTHLIKTRGQQVTLRCSPKSGHDTVSWYQQALGQGPQFIFQYYEEEERQRGNFPDRFSGHQFPNYSSELNVNALLLGDSALYLCASSSPLTNEKLFFGSGTQLSVL.